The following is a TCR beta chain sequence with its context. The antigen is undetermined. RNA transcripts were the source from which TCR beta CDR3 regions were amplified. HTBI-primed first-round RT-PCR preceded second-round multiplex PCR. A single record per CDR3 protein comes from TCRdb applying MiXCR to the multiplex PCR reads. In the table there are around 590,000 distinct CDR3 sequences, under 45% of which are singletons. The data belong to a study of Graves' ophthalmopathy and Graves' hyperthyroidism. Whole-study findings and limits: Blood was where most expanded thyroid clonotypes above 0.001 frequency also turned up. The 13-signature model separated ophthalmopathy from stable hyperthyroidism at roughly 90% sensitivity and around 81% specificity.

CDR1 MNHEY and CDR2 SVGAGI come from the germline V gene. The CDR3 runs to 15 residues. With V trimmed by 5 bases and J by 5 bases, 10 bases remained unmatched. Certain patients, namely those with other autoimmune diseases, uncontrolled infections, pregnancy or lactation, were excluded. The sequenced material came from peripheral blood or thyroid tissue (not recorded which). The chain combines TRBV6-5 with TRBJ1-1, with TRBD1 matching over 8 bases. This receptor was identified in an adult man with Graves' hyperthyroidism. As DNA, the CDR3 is TGTGCCAGCAGTGAAGTCGGGACAGGTGGTACTGAAGCTTTCTTT. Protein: CASSEVGTGGTEAFF.